The 32 T cell receptor beta chains given below trace back to one sample, sequenced in a study of blood T cell repertoires in COVID-19. This table comes from immunoSEQ multiplex PCR, and its TCRdb copy is limited to in-frame clones, with some not included. The repertoire holds about 200,000 clones, with roughly 86% as singletons. The sample taken for sequencing was peripheral blood. The receptors stem from a man in his late teens or twenties with active or convalescent COVID-19.

The V and J genes are TRBV6-4 and TRBJ1-5; possible D gene TRBD1, 6 bases. The CDR3 loop spans 15 amino acids. V lost 5 bases and J 1 base, leaving 12 bases between the germline ends. Per the germline V gene, CDR1 is MRHNA and CDR2 is SNTAGT. CDR3 nucleotides: TGTGCCAGCAGTCACCAGGACAGAAGCAATCAGCCCCAGCATTTT. As protein: CASSHQDRSNQPQHF.

The chain uses TRBV4-1 and TRBJ2-5, with D possibly matching TRBD1 (5 bases). Germline values: CDR1 MGHRA, CDR2 YSYEKL. V lost 0 bases and J 1 base, leaving 6 bases between the germline ends. CDR3 length equals 14 residues. DNA of the CDR3: TGCGCCAGCAGCCAAGACAGGGTCCAAGAGACCCAGTACTTC. Amino acid sequence: CASSQDRVQETQYF.

This sequence joins TRBV4-3 and TRBJ1-1, with 7 bases fitting TRBD1. Germline CDR1 reads LGHNA; CDR2 reads YSLEER. After removal of 0 bases from V and 1 base from J, the junction contained 2 bases not matched to a gene. The CDR3 extends over 15 amino acids. CDR3 protein: CASSQEWTGNTEAFF. The DNA for the CDR3 is TGCGCCAGCAGCCAAGAATGGACAGGGAACACTGAAGCTTTCTTT.

The rearrangement uses TRBV6-5 and TRBJ1-1, with D perhaps matching TRBD1 (5 bases). CDR1 is MNHEY, CDR2 SVGAGI, per germline. The CDR3 totals 13 residues. V gave up 7 bases and J gave up 2 bases, with 11 bases separating them. The CDR3 spells CASTVTGNTEAFF. DNA for the CDR3: TGTGCCAGCACGGTTACAGGAAACACTGAAGCTTTCTTT.

The chain is built from TRBV2 and TRBJ1-4; tentative D call: TRBD1 (5 bases). V gave up 6 bases and J gave up 4 bases, with 15 bases separating them. CDR1 SNHLY and CDR2 FYNNEI come from the germline V gene. This CDR3 is built from 15 residues. The CDR3 loop reads CASRLDRARNEKLFF. The CDR3 nucleotides are TGTGCCAGCAGGCTTGACAGAGCCCGTAATGAAAAACTGTTTTTT.

This chain connects TRBV6-5 to TRBJ2-1, with TRBD2 matching 10 bases. The germline CDR1 and CDR2 sequences are MNHEY and SVGAGI. Unmatched junction bases numbered 9, after V lost 6 bases and J lost 7 bases. CDR3 length equals 15 residues. The CDR3 loop is CASRRASGSKNEQFF. As DNA, the CDR3 is TGTGCCAGCAGGAGAGCTAGCGGGAGTAAGAATGAGCAGTTCTTC.

The chain employs TRBV27 and TRBJ2-5, with TRBD2 identical over 8 bases. The CDR3 is made up of 15 amino acids. Germline CDR1 reads MNHEY; CDR2 reads SMNVEV (reference sequence). Trimming removed 6 bases from V and 5 bases from J; junction bases left unmatched: 11. CDR3 nucleotides: TGTGCCAGCAGGGGACTAGAGACTAATTGGGAGACCCAGTACTTC. Its protein is CASRGLETNWETQYF.

This clone has only a few counts. The DNA of the CDR3 is TGTGCCAGCAGCGCGCTTCCCGGACAGGCCGGTTTGAACACTGAAGCTTTCTTT. Translated: CASSALPGQAGLNTEAFF. The chain employs TRBV7-9 and TRBJ1-1, with 7 bases that match TRBD1. CDR1 is SEHNR and CDR2 is FQNEAQ in the germline V gene (reference sequence). V shed 5 bases, J shed 0 bases, and the junction held 15 bases outside the gene matches. This CDR3 has 18 residues.

The genes are TRBV6-1 and TRBJ1-5; tentative D call: TRBD1 (6 bases). Germline V gene lookup returns CDR1 MNHNS and CDR2 SASEGT. Trimming removed 3 bases at V and 3 bases at J, with 15 bases between. The CDR3 has 16 amino acids. The CDR3 DNA is TGTGCCAGCAGTGAGACAGCAGGGGCCCTCAATCAGCCCCAGCATTTT. This codes for CASSETAGALNQPQHF.

The rearrangement links TRBV11-2 to TRBJ1-4; TRBD1 aligns across 7 bases. The CDR3 contains 15 residues. CDR1 is SGHAT and CDR2 is FQNNGV in the germline V gene. The J segment lost 10 bases and the V segment lost 5 bases, leaving 13 bases of the junction unmatched. CDR3 amino acids: CASSQQTGMIGKLFF. DNA for the CDR3: TGTGCCAGCAGCCAACAGACAGGGATGATAGGAAAACTGTTTTTT.

The gene calls are TRBV9 and TRBJ2-2; TRBD1 matches 11 bases. The CDR3 is 14 residues long. Germline loops: CDR1 SGDLS, CDR2 YYNGEE. With 6 bases clipped from V and 7 bases from J, the junction kept 5 bases outside the gene matches. The CDR3, as DNA: TGTGCCAGCAACGGACAGGGGGCTGGCGGGGAGCTGTTTTTT. As protein: CASNGQGAGGELFF.

J is TRBJ2-1 and V is TRBV3-1 (or the pseudogene TRBV3-2), with a tentative D call TRBD2 (5 bases). The CDR3 is 15 amino acids. CDR1 is LGHDT, CDR2 YNNKEL, per germline (reference sequence). The ends were cut back, 5 bases at V and 3 bases at J, with 14 bases in the middle. The CDR3, as DNA: TGTGCCAGCAGCAAGGAGGCTAGCAGCTACAATGAGCAGTTCTTC. Its protein product is CASSKEASSYNEQFF.

The chain has TRBV4-1 and TRBJ2-3, with D possibly being TRBD2 (5 bases). Deletions cut 0 bases from V and 1 base from J, with 11 bases between. CDR3 length: 16 amino acids. In germline, CDR1 is MGHRA, CDR2 YSYEKL. CDR3 protein: CASSQEGSVRTDTQYF. The CDR3 bases are TGCGCCAGCAGCCAAGAGGGTAGCGTACGCACAGATACGCAGTATTTT.

The V and J genes are TRBV5-5 and TRBJ1-1; D perhaps matches TRBD1 (6 bases). This CDR3 region has 14 residues. The V end was cut by 5 bases, the J end by 6 bases, with 17 bases between. Germline V lookup: CDR1 SGHKS, CDR2 YYEKEE (reference sequence). CDR3: CASSQDSQGSEAFF. Written as DNA, the CDR3 is TGTGCCAGCAGTCAAGACAGCCAGGGGTCTGAAGCTTTCTTT.

This clone has just one count. V usage is TRBV5-1 and J usage is TRBJ1-2, with TRBD1 matching over 7 bases. The CDR3 is 16 amino acids. Germline CDR1 and CDR2: SGHRS and YFSETQ. J was trimmed by 4 bases and V by 1 base; bases with no gene match: 10. CDR3 bases: TGCGCCAGCAGCTTGACCGGGACAGAAAGACTCTATGGCTACACCTTC. Protein product: CASSLTGTERLYGYTF.

The CDR3 protein is CASSLQGRGYTF. DNA for the CDR3: TGTGCCAGCAGCTTACAGGGCCGTGGCTACACCTTC. J is TRBJ1-2 and V is TRBV7-9; TRBD1 is a possible D gene (5 bases). Trimming left V 2 bases short and J 7 bases short, with 8 bases between. In germline, CDR1 is SEHNR, CDR2 FQNEAQ (reference sequence). The CDR3 length is 12 residues. Filled out from reference TRBV7-9 and TRBJ1-2, the complete variable domain reads DTGVSQNPRHKITKRGQNVTFRCDPISEHNRLYWYRQTLGQGPEFLTYFQNEAQLEKSRLLSDRFSAERPKGSFSTLEIQRTEQGDSAMYLCASSLQGRGYTFGSGTRLTVV.

CDR3: CASGPGLASYNEQFF. The CDR3 nucleotides are TGTGCTAGTGGCCCGGGACTAGCATCCTACAATGAGCAGTTCTTC. V is TRBV12-5 and J is TRBJ2-1; TRBD2 aligns across 9 bases. Germline trimming cut 6 bases from V and 1 base from J; bases unmatched to any gene: 4. CDR1 is LGHNT, CDR2 FRNRAP, per germline. The CDR3 has 15 residues. Complete variable domain (other parts from reference TRBV12-5 and TRBJ2-1): DARVTQTPRHKVTEMGQEVTMRCQPILGHNTVFWYRQTMMQGLELLAYFRNRAPLDDSGMPKDRFSAEMPDATLATLKIQPSEPRDSAVYFCASGPGLASYNEQFFGPGTRLTVL.

The V call is TRBV3-1 (or the pseudogene TRBV3-2), the J call TRBJ1-1; 9 bases map to TRBD1. The CDR3 length is 13 residues. CDR1 is LGHDT, CDR2 YNNKEL, per germline (reference sequence). V gave up 8 bases and J gave up 5 bases; unmatched junction bases: 6. The CDR3 bases are TGTGCCAGCGTCAACAGGGGGCGAACTGAAGCTTTCTTT. Its translation: CASVNRGRTEAFF.

This clone was detected a few times. The chain couples TRBV5-6 to TRBJ2-7; 12 positions match TRBD2. V lost 4 bases to trimming and J lost 2 bases; unmatched junction nucleotides: 4. CDR1 SGHDT and CDR2 YYEEEE come from the germline V gene. The length of the CDR3 is 15 residues. CDR3 protein: CASSRTSGKTYEQYF. CDR3 bases: TGTGCCAGCAGCCGGACTAGCGGGAAAACCTACGAGCAGTACTTC.

V usage is TRBV25-1 and J usage is TRBJ1-1; D may be TRBD1 (6 bases). In germline, CDR1 is MGHDK, CDR2 SYGVNS. This CDR3 is 14 amino acids long. The ends were cut back, 1 base at V and 5 bases at J, with 11 bases in the middle. The CDR3, as DNA: TGTGCCAGCAGTGAATTGGGGGGGCATACTGAAGCTTTCTTT. The encoded protein is CASSELGGHTEAFF.

This chain connects TRBV10-3 to TRBJ1-3, with 7 bases matching TRBD1. Germline values: CDR1 ENHRY, CDR2 SYGVKD. Losses at the gene ends were 10 bases for V and 6 bases for J; bases not matched to a gene: 6. The CDR3 length is 12 residues. The DNA of the CDR3 is TGTGCCACACAGGGGAATGAAAACACCATATATTTT. It codes for CATQGNENTIYF.

In its sample, this clone is medium-sized. The chain links TRBV6-4 to TRBJ2-1, with 9 bases lining up with TRBD2. V was clipped by 3 bases and J by 0 bases; unmatched bases: 0. From germline, CDR1 is MRHNA and CDR2 SNTAGT. This CDR3 spans 15 amino acids. The DNA of the CDR3 is TGTGCCAGCAGTGAAGCGGGGGGCTCCTACAATGAGCAGTTCTTC. As protein: CASSEAGGSYNEQFF.

This chain uses TRBV6-5 with TRBJ1-2; 10 bases are shared with TRBD1. There are 15 residues in the CDR3. Trimming removed 4 bases from V and 3 bases from J; junction bases left unmatched: 5. Germline V gene data show CDR1 as MNHEY and CDR2 as SVGAGI. This chain's CDR3 is CASSSPTGGDYGYTF. The CDR3 coding sequence is TGTGCCAGCAGTTCCCCGACAGGGGGCGACTATGGCTACACCTTC.

This rearrangement joins TRBV6-5 to TRBJ1-2; 7 bases map to TRBD1. The junction had 5 bases not matched to a gene; V was cut back by 9 bases and J by 4 bases. The length of the CDR3 is 12 residues. CDR1 is MNHEY, CDR2 SVGAGI, per germline. As DNA, the CDR3 is TGTGCCAGTACAGGGGATTCCTATGGCTACACCTTC. Its protein is CASTGDSYGYTF.

The genes are TRBV3-1 (or the pseudogene TRBV3-2) and TRBJ2-1; 13 bases line up with TRBD2. Germline V lookup: CDR1 LGHDT, CDR2 YNNKEL (reference sequence). J lost 4 bases, V lost 0 bases, and 3 bases had no gene match. CDR3 size: 17 residues. CDR3: CASSQDGGLAGYNEQFF. The CDR3 DNA reads as TGTGCCAGCAGCCAAGATGGGGGACTAGCGGGATACAATGAGCAGTTCTTC.

Details on this clone: Compared with germline, one end of the junction differs, possibly owing to a read error. The chain recombines TRBV2 with TRBJ2-5; 9 positions match TRBD2. Looked up from germline, CDR1 is SNHLY and CDR2 is FYNNEI. CDR3 length: 10 amino acids. The CDR3 loop is CASSGLAADF. For the CDR3, the DNA is TGTGCCAGCAGTGGACTAGCGGCAGACTTC.

The J gene is TRBJ2-7, the V gene TRBV29-1, with 7 bases lining up with TRBD1. This CDR3 contains 13 residues. The germline gives CDR1 SQVTM, CDR2 ANQGSEA. J was trimmed by 2 bases and V by 7 bases; bases with no gene match: 8. The CDR3 DNA reads as TGCAGCGGAATGGACAGGTATACCTACGAGCAGTACTTC. This gives the protein CSGMDRYTYEQYF.

The chain links TRBV20-1 to TRBJ2-3; TRBD2 matches at 10 bases. This CDR3 has 15 amino acids. Per the germline V gene, CDR1 is DFQATT and CDR2 is SNEGSKA (reference sequence). V shed 3 bases and J 1 base; nucleotides not matched to a gene: 4. The CDR3 region is CSASSLAGGTDTQYF. CDR3 nucleotides: TGCAGTGCTAGTTCCCTAGCGGGGGGCACAGATACGCAGTATTTT.

J is TRBJ1-2 and V is TRBV6-6; no clear D gene. Germline assignment: CDR1 MNHNY and CDR2 SVGAGI (reference sequence). V gave up 11 bases and J gave up 5 bases, with 24 bases separating them. This CDR3 is 15 amino acids long. The CDR3 DNA reads TGTGCCGCTTTGACTTTTGCCGGCCCGTGGTATGGCTACACCTTC. Translation: CAALTFAGPWYGYTF.

The chain joins TRBV6-6 to TRBJ1-1; D gene uncertain. This CDR3 comprises 13 residues. Germline lookup yields CDR1 MNHNY and CDR2 SVGAGI (reference sequence). Trimming took 2 bases from V and 1 from J, leaving 5 bases between them. The CDR3 DNA reads TGTGCCAGCAGTTACGAGGGGAACACTGAAGCTTTCTTT. It encodes CASSYEGNTEAFF.

The chain combines TRBV6-5 with TRBJ1-5; 9 positions agree with TRBD1. CDR3 length equals 14 residues. Germline loops: CDR1 MNHEY, CDR2 SVGAGI. J was trimmed by 5 bases and V by 8 bases; bases with no gene match: 7. The CDR3 coding sequence is TGTGCCAGCGCGGACAGGGGCTGGGATCAGCCCCAGCATTTT. Amino acid sequence: CASADRGWDQPQHF.

J is TRBJ1-1 and V is TRBV20-1; D not resolved. There are 11 residues in the CDR3. The germline CDR1 and CDR2 sequences are DFQATT and SNEGSKA (reference sequence). The DNA of the CDR3 is TGCGGATTACTAGGTGTTAATGGGGCTTTCTTT. Encoded protein: CGLLGVNGAFF.